This T cell receptor beta chain derives from a study of blood T cell repertoires in COVID-19. The V gene's germline CDR1 is MNHEY and CDR2 SVGAGI. The CDR3 length is 15 residues. V was clipped by 5 bases and J by 3 bases; unmatched bases: 9. Clones were read by immunoSEQ multiplex PCR, and TCRdb kept only the in-frame ones, dropping some. The sample lists around 45,000 clones, 83% occurring once. The material sequenced was peripheral blood. The chain is built from TRBV6-5 and TRBJ2-7; TRBD1 agrees at 8 bases. The sequence was obtained from a man of 80 years or more in a cohort sampled during active COVID-19. CDR3 sequence (DNA): TGTGCCAGCAGTAGGTCAGGACAGGGTTACTACGAGCAGTACTTC. It yields the protein CASSRSGQGYYEQYF.